Listed here are 21 T cell receptor beta chains from one sample, sequenced in a study of blood T cell repertoires in COVID-19. TCRdb's copy holds only in-frame clones and misses some; the assay was immunoSEQ multiplex PCR. This table has 150,000 to 200,000 clones, 77% appearing once. Sequencing used peripheral blood. The receptors were gathered from a man between 65 and 85 years old with acute or convalescent COVID-19.

V gene TRBV10-3 combines with J gene TRBJ2-1; perhaps TRBD1 as D (5 bases). Germline CDR1 and CDR2: ENHRY and SYGVKD. The CDR3 has 16 amino acids. V was clipped by 2 bases and J by 0 bases, with 11 bases between them. DNA for the CDR3: TGTGCCATCAGTGAGGGTCAGGGCGGCTCCTACAATGAGCAGTTCTTC. Amino acids: CAISEGQGGSYNEQFF.

The chain is built from TRBV19 and TRBJ1-2; possible D gene TRBD1, 5 bases. There are 15 residues in the CDR3. Trimming took 9 bases from V and 1 from J, leaving 18 bases between them. The germline CDR1 and CDR2 sequences are LNHDA and SQIVND (reference sequence). As DNA, the CDR3 is TGTGCCAGCGCGTCGGCGCGACAGAATAACTATGGCTACACCTTC. It translates to CASASARQNNYGYTF.

This clone was detected only a few times. V usage is TRBV5-6 and J usage is TRBJ2-7, with a tentative D call TRBD1 (5 bases). Germline CDR1 SGHDT, CDR2 YYEEEE. Trimming took 3 bases from V and 2 from J, leaving 9 bases between them. CDR3 size: 13 residues. The CDR3 nucleotides read TGTGCCAGCAGCTACATGACAGCCTACGAGCAGTACTTC. Residues: CASSYMTAYEQYF.

V and J are TRBV30 and TRBJ1-5; D gene uncertain. The CDR3 has 15 residues. V lost 1 base to trimming and J lost 9 bases, with 19 bases between them. Germline CDR1 GTSNPN, CDR2 SVGIG (reference sequence). The CDR3 protein is CAWSAPGLPIGPQHF. DNA for the CDR3: TGTGCCTGGAGTGCACCAGGCTTGCCAATAGGGCCCCAGCATTTT.

The CDR3 nucleotides read TGTGCCAGCCCGGGACAGGGGGCTGAAAAACTGTTTTTT. As protein: CASPGQGAEKLFF. The rearrangement joins TRBV30 to TRBJ1-4, with 12 nucleotides matching TRBD1. This CDR3 has 13 amino acids. V lost 8 bases and J lost 7; bases outside the gene matches: 5. The germline gives CDR1 GTSNPN, CDR2 SVGIG (reference sequence). Based on the CDR3 plus reference TRBV30 and TRBJ1-4, the full variable domain is SQTIHQWPATLVQPVGSPLSLECTVEGTSNPNLYWYRQAAGRGLQLLFYSVGIGQISSEVPQNLSASRPQDRQFILSSKKLLLSDSGFYLCASPGQGAEKLFFGSGTQLSVL.

This clone appeared a single time. The chain links TRBV2 to TRBJ1-1; no firm D call. The germline V gene encodes CDR1 SNHLY and CDR2 FYNNEI. The CDR3 loop spans 11 amino acids. Deletions cut 7 bases from V and 2 bases from J, with 5 bases between. CDR3 sequence (DNA): TGTGCCAGCAAATATAACACTGAAGCTTTCTTT. Protein: CASKYNTEAFF.

The chain joins TRBV5-4 to TRBJ1-2, with TRBD1 matching 8 bases. This CDR3 region has 13 residues. The junction had 7 bases not matched to a gene; V was cut back by 4 bases and J by 8 bases. CDR1 is SGHNT, CDR2 YYREEE, per germline (reference sequence). CDR3 sequence reads: CASSRTGLGGYTF. CDR3 DNA: TGTGCCAGCAGCCGGACAGGGTTAGGGGGCTACACCTTC. The full variable domain, with the rest looked up from reference TRBV5-4 and TRBJ1-2, is ETGVTQSPTHLIKTRGQQVTLRCSSQSGHNTVSWYQQALGQGPQFIFQYYREEENGRGNFPPRFSGLQFPNYSSELNVNALELDDSALYLCASSRTGLGGYTFGSGTRLTVV.

The chain employs TRBV19 and TRBJ1-4, with D maybe TRBD1 (6 bases). Trimming took 7 bases from V and 6 from J, leaving 15 bases between them. In germline, CDR1 is LNHDA, CDR2 SQIVND (reference sequence). This CDR3 comprises 14 residues. CDR3 region: CASTPGTSHEKLFF. In DNA, the CDR3 is TGTGCCAGTACCCCCGGGACAAGTCATGAAAAACTGTTTTTT.

In DNA, the CDR3 is TGTGCCAGCAGTGAACAAGGGGTCGGTCAGCCCCAGCATTTT. As protein: CASSEQGVGQPQHF. This chain links TRBV2 with TRBJ1-5, with D possibly TRBD1 on 5 matching bases. V lost 2 bases and J 6 bases, leaving 11 bases between the germline ends. Germline CDR1 SNHLY, CDR2 FYNNEI. CDR3 length: 14 amino acids.

This clone was seen only once. The CDR3 region is CASSSQGSDQPQHF. The CDR3 nucleotides are TGTGCCAGCAGCTCTCAGGGTTCTGATCAGCCCCAGCATTTT. The rearrangement links TRBV7-2 to TRBJ1-5; the D gene is possibly TRBD1 (5 bases). The CDR3 is 14 residues long. CDR1 and CDR2 from the germline V gene are SGHTA and FQGNSA. Between the trimmed V and J ends, which lost 4 bases and 5 bases, there was a span of 12 bases.

This rearrangement joins TRBV5-4 to TRBJ2-3, with D tentatively TRBD2 (6 bases). V lost 0 bases and J lost 4, with 12 bases in between. Germline V lookup: CDR1 SGHNT, CDR2 YYREEE (reference sequence). The CDR3 loop spans 15 amino acids. The CDR3 nucleotides are TGTGCCAGCAGCTTGGTAGCGGTGGGACCAGATACGCAGTATTTT. The encoded protein is CASSLVAVGPDTQYF.

This clone was seen only a few times. The chain carries TRBV29-1 and TRBJ2-7, with 8 bases that match TRBD1. The junction had 8 bases not matched to a gene; V was cut back by 4 bases and J by 6 bases. This CDR3 is built from 13 residues. Germline values: CDR1 SQVTM, CDR2 ANQGSEA. CDR3 in DNA: TGCAGCGTTGCATCAGGACAGGGCGGCGAGCAGTACTTC. Amino acids: CSVASGQGGEQYF.

The chain uses TRBV5-8 and TRBJ1-1, with TRBD1 identical over 10 bases. Germline V lookup: CDR1 SGHTS, CDR2 YDEGEE. This CDR3 has 14 amino acids. The trim removed 5 bases at V and 4 bases at J, leaving 5 bases unmatched. The CDR3 loop is CASRYRDRGTEAFF. The CDR3 nucleotides read TGTGCCAGCAGATACCGGGACAGGGGCACTGAAGCTTTCTTT.

The chain combines TRBV7-2 with TRBJ2-1; D is unresolved. CDR3 length: 12 residues. Between the trimmed V and J ends, which lost 1 base and 8 bases, there was a span of 6 bases. Germline values: CDR1 SGHTA, CDR2 FQGNSA. The CDR3, as DNA: TGTGCCAGCAGCTTAGTTACTTATGAGCAGTTCTTC. It translates to CASSLVTYEQFF.

The rearrangement links TRBV11-3 to TRBJ2-7; unclear D gene. V was pared by 4 bases and J by 5 bases, with 12 bases between. The length of the CDR3 is 13 residues. Germline V CDR1 and CDR2: SGHNT, YENEEA. CDR3 sequence: CASSYESLHEQYF. DNA of the CDR3: TGTGCCAGCAGCTATGAAAGCCTTCACGAGCAGTACTTC.

This chain links TRBV28 with TRBJ1-4; tentatively, D is TRBD1 (5 bases). CDR1 and CDR2 (germline): MDHEN, SYDVKM. The V and J ends lost 5 bases and 4 bases respectively, with 17 bases between them. The CDR3 covers 16 residues. This CDR3 reads CASSPPRQTFNEKLFF. DNA for the CDR3: TGTGCCAGCAGTCCTCCCCGACAGACCTTTAATGAAAAACTGTTTTTT.

The CDR3 loop is CASSDRGVEAFF. In DNA, the CDR3 is TGTGCCAGCAGCGACAGGGGAGTCGAAGCTTTCTTT. The chain employs TRBV6-5 and TRBJ1-1; 8 bases map to TRBD1. The V and J ends lost 6 bases and 8 bases, in that order; junction bases with no gene match: 5. The CDR3 runs 12 residues. Germline CDR1 and CDR2: MNHEY and SVGAGI.

The V call is TRBV19, the J call TRBJ2-1; D call uncertain. The germline gives CDR1 LNHDA, CDR2 SQIVND (reference sequence). The CDR3 has 17 amino acids. V was shortened by 2 bases and J by 0 bases, with 14 bases between the two germline ends. Here the CDR3 reads CASSIPRQSSSYNEQFF. CDR3 nucleotide sequence: TGTGCCAGTAGTATACCGAGGCAGTCGAGCTCCTACAATGAGCAGTTCTTC.

V is TRBV29-1 and J is TRBJ1-1, with D tentatively TRBD1 (6 bases). Germline V gene lookup returns CDR1 SQVTM and CDR2 ANQGSEA. This CDR3 has 14 amino acids. The germline V and J ends were trimmed by 6 bases and 0 bases, with 14 bases remaining between them. CDR3 in amino acids: CSVRTGGVNTEAFF. The CDR3 coding sequence is TGCAGCGTCCGGACGGGGGGCGTGAACACTGAAGCTTTCTTT.

J is TRBJ2-7 and V is TRBV27; unclear D gene. The CDR3 covers 14 residues. Germline CDR1 MNHEY, CDR2 SMNVEV (reference sequence). V was trimmed by 8 bases and J by 0 bases, leaving 14 bases between them. The CDR3 DNA reads TGTGCCAGCTCGTTTTCGCGCAACTCCTACGAGCAGTACTTC. Translated, it gives CASSFSRNSYEQYF.

The chain links TRBV6-5 to TRBJ1-2; D might be TRBD1 (6 bases). The CDR3 totals 13 residues. The germline gives CDR1 MNHEY, CDR2 SVGAGI. Trimming left V 8 bases short and J 2 bases short, with 12 bases between. CDR3 amino acids: CASLNQGNYGYTF. The CDR3, as DNA: TGTGCCAGCCTCAATCAGGGGAACTATGGCTACACCTTC.